This entry is about one T cell receptor beta chain. Antigen: not known. The sample originates from a study of T cells in Graves' hyperthyroidism and ophthalmopathy. Study conclusions and caveats: Most expanded thyroid clonotypes above 0.001 also appeared in blood. The model made its ophthalmopathy prediction, and onset followed a median about 6 months later.

RNA transcripts were the template for amplifying TCR beta CDR3 regions. In the first-round RT-PCR of the TCR CDR3, the HTBI primer set was used. MiXCR, run by TCRdb on the multiplex PCR reads, gives a single entry per CDR3 protein. The sample has 300,000 to 400,000 distinct CDR3 sequences, over 15% seen once. Diagnoses were made from clinical symptoms, serum measures (thyroxine and TRAb), thyroid ultrasound and orbital computed tomography. This CDR3 comprises 15 residues. V lost 3 bases and J lost 4; bases outside the gene matches: 3. Germline V lookup: CDR1 LNHDA, CDR2 SQIVND (reference sequence). The source of this sequence is a woman between 45 and 65 years old with Graves' hyperthyroidism. The specimen sequenced was blood. The chain carries TRBV19 and TRBJ2-2; TRBD1 agrees at 9 bases. Written as DNA, the CDR3 is TGTGCCAGTAGTATTAAGGACAGGGGCACCGGGGAGCTGTTTTTT. Translating it yields CASSIKDRGTGELFF.